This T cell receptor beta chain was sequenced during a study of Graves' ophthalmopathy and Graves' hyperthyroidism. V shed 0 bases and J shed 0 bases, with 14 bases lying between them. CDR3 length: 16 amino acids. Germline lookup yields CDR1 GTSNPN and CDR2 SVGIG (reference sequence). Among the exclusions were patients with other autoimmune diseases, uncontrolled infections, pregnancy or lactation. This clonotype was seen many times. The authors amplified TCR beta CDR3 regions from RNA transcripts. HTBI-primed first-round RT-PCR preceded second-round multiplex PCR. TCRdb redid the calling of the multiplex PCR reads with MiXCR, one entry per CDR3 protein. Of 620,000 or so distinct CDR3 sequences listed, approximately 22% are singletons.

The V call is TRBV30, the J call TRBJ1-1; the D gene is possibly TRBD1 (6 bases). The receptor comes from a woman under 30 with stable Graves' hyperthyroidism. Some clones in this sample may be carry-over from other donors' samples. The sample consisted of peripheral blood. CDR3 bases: TGTGCCTGGAGTGTATCGGGGGGCCTGATGAACACTGAAGCTTTCTTT. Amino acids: CAWSVSGGLMNTEAFF.